This is a list of T cell receptor beta chains from one sample in a study of blood T cell repertoires in COVID-19. The method was immunoSEQ multiplex PCR; TCRdb's version includes in-frame clones alone and lacks a portion of them. Of some 310,000 clones in the sample, about 90% were seen once. The source material was peripheral blood. The origin of the receptors is a woman aged 40-49 years with COVID-19, enrolled during active disease. CDR3s include the opening cysteine and the closing phenylalanine or tryptophan. The order of the fields is J gene, clone size, V gene, D gene, CDR3 protein, CDR3 DNA. A D gene is named only where the DNA matches it firmly. Not all rows give a size; the values are once, few, many and, for expanded clones, a class.

TRBJ1-5 | NA | TRBV5-6 | NA | CASSTDRGAGGNQPQHF | TGTGCCAGCAGCACGGACCGGGGGGCGGGGGGCAATCAGCCCCAGCATTTT
TRBJ1-6 | NA | TRBV27 | TRBD1 | CASSFLSGTGRISAYNSPLHF | TGTGCCAGCAGTTTTTTAAGCGGGACAGGAAGAATCAGTGCCTATAATTCACCCCTCCACTTT
TRBJ1-6 | NA | TRBV5-6 | TRBD1 | CASSLGGGQGNSPLHF | TGTGCCAGCAGCTTGGGAGGGGGACAGGGTAATTCACCCCTCCACTTT
TRBJ1-4 | NA | TRBV2 | TRBD1 | CASMRQGISELFF | TGTGCCAGCATGAGACAGGGGATTTCTGAACTGTTTTTT
TRBJ1-5 | NA | TRBV4-1 | TRBD1 | CASSQDYQGADGQPQHF | TGCGCCAGCAGCCAAGATTACCAGGGGGCTGACGGCCAGCCCCAGCATTTT
TRBJ1-4 | NA | TRBV10-3 | NA | CATTGGADEKLFF | TGTGCCACCACAGGTGGGGCGGATGAAAAACTGTTTTTT
TRBJ2-2 | NA | TRBV7-3 | NA | CASSLKAGSGELFF | TGTGCCAGCAGCCTTAAAGCAGGGTCCGGGGAGCTGTTTTTT
TRBJ2-3 | once | TRBV28 | TRBD2 | CASSLPRTSGRSGADTQYF | TGTGCCAGCAGTTTACCGAGGACTAGCGGGAGATCGGGGGCAGATACGCAGTATTTT
TRBJ2-7 | NA | TRBV27 | NA | CASRTAEQGYEQYF | TGTGCCAGCAGGACTGCCGAACAGGGTTACGAGCAGTACTTC
TRBJ2-6 | NA | TRBV28 | NA | CASNRGLDRYLTF | TGTGCCAGCAATAGGGGCTTAGATCGTTACCTGACTTTC
TRBJ1-2 | few | TRBV4-3 | NA | CASSQTGGGNYGYTF | TGCGCCAGCAGCCAGACGGGGGGAGGGAACTATGGCTACACCTTC
TRBJ2-5 | NA | TRBV7-6 | NA | CASSSRQPQETQYF | TGTGCCAGCAGCTCGAGGCAGCCACAAGAGACCCAGTACTTC
TRBJ2-7 | NA | TRBV6-5 | TRBD2 | CASSRLAGASYEQYF | TGTGCCAGCTCGAGACTAGCGGGGGCCTCCTACGAGCAGTACTTC
TRBJ1-1 | NA | TRBV28 | NA | CASSLRGGGDTEAFF | TGTGCCAGCAGTTTAAGGGGAGGAGGGGACACTGAAGCTTTCTTT
TRBJ1-6 | NA | TRBV28 | TRBD1 | CASIQDRDGSPLHF | TGTGCCAGCATTCAGGACAGGGACGGTTCACCCCTCCACTTT
TRBJ2-1 | few | TRBV19 | NA | CASCIRDNEQFF | TGTGCCAGTTGTATTCGGGATAATGAGCAGTTCTTC
TRBJ2-5 | NA | TRBV29-1 | NA | CSAREGRGETQYF | TGCAGCGCCCGAGAGGGCCGAGGGGAGACCCAGTACTTC
TRBJ2-7 | NA | TRBV5-8 | TRBD2 | CASSLVAGASYEQYF | TGTGCCAGCAGCTTGGTAGCGGGGGCCTCCTACGAGCAGTACTTC
TRBJ2-5 | NA | TRBV5-1 | TRBD1 | CASSSKTGSETQYF | TGCGCCAGCAGCTCGAAGACAGGGTCGGAGACCCAGTACTTC
TRBJ1-5 | NA | TRBV19 | NA | CASSPDRINQPQHF | TGTGCCAGTAGTCCTGATAGAATCAATCAGCCCCAGCATTTT
TRBJ1-1 | NA | TRBV14 | NA | CASSQDLVRTEAFF | TGTGCCAGCAGCCAAGATCTAGTTCGGACTGAAGCTTTCTTT
TRBJ2-7 | NA | TRBV6-5 | NA | CASSSPGREQYF | TGTGCCAGCTCCAGCCCTGGGCGCGAGCAGTACTTC
TRBJ2-7 | NA | TRBV5-5 | NA | CASSFGGYEQYF | TGTGCCAGCAGCTTTGGGGGGTACGAGCAGTACTTC
TRBJ2-1 | NA | TRBV7-9 | NA | CASSLVMLAEQFF | TGTGCCAGCAGCTTAGTGATGCTAGCGGAGCAGTTCTTC
TRBJ1-6 | NA | TRBV19 | NA | CASSIDQGGDWDSPLHF | TGTGCCAGTAGTATAGATCAAGGAGGTGATTGGGATTCACCCCTCCACTTT
TRBJ1-2 | NA | TRBV19 | NA | CASSSWQAPYGYTF | TGTGCCAGTTCGAGCTGGCAGGCTCCCTATGGCTACACCTTC
TRBJ1-4 | NA | TRBV6-6 | NA | CASSLGGATNEKLFF | TGTGCCAGCAGCCTGGGGGGGGCAACTAATGAAAAACTGTTTTTT
TRBJ2-3 | NA | TRBV5-4 | TRBD2 | CASSLGLAGNTDTQYF | TGTGCCAGCAGCTTGGGCCTAGCGGGTAACACAGATACGCAGTATTTT
TRBJ1-5 | NA | TRBV6-6 | NA | CASSPLVGQGKQPQHF | TGTGCCAGCAGTCCACTGGTCGGCCAGGGAAAGCAGCCCCAGCATTTT
TRBJ1-1 | NA | TRBV4-3 | NA | CASSQVGANTEAFF | TGCGCCAGCAGCCAAGTCGGAGCGAACACTGAAGCTTTCTTT
TRBJ2-2 | NA | TRBV7-3 | TRBD2 | CASSPGLATGELFF | TGTGCCAGCAGCCCGGGACTAGCTACCGGGGAGCTGTTTTTT
TRBJ2-5 | NA | TRBV6-2/TRBV6-3 | NA | CASSRYLAGETQYF | TGTGCCAGCAGTCGATACCTGGCAGGGGAGACCCAGTACTTC
TRBJ2-1 | NA | TRBV19 | NA | CASSIVQNEQFF | TGTGCCAGTAGTATAGTGCAGAATGAGCAGTTCTTC
TRBJ2-7 | few | TRBV10-2 | NA | CASSETAYEQYF | TGCGCCAGCAGTGAGACCGCGTACGAGCAGTACTTC
TRBJ2-7 | NA | TRBV18 | TRBD1 | CASSPSAGTDEQYF | TGTGCCAGCTCACCATCGGCAGGGACAGACGAGCAGTACTTC